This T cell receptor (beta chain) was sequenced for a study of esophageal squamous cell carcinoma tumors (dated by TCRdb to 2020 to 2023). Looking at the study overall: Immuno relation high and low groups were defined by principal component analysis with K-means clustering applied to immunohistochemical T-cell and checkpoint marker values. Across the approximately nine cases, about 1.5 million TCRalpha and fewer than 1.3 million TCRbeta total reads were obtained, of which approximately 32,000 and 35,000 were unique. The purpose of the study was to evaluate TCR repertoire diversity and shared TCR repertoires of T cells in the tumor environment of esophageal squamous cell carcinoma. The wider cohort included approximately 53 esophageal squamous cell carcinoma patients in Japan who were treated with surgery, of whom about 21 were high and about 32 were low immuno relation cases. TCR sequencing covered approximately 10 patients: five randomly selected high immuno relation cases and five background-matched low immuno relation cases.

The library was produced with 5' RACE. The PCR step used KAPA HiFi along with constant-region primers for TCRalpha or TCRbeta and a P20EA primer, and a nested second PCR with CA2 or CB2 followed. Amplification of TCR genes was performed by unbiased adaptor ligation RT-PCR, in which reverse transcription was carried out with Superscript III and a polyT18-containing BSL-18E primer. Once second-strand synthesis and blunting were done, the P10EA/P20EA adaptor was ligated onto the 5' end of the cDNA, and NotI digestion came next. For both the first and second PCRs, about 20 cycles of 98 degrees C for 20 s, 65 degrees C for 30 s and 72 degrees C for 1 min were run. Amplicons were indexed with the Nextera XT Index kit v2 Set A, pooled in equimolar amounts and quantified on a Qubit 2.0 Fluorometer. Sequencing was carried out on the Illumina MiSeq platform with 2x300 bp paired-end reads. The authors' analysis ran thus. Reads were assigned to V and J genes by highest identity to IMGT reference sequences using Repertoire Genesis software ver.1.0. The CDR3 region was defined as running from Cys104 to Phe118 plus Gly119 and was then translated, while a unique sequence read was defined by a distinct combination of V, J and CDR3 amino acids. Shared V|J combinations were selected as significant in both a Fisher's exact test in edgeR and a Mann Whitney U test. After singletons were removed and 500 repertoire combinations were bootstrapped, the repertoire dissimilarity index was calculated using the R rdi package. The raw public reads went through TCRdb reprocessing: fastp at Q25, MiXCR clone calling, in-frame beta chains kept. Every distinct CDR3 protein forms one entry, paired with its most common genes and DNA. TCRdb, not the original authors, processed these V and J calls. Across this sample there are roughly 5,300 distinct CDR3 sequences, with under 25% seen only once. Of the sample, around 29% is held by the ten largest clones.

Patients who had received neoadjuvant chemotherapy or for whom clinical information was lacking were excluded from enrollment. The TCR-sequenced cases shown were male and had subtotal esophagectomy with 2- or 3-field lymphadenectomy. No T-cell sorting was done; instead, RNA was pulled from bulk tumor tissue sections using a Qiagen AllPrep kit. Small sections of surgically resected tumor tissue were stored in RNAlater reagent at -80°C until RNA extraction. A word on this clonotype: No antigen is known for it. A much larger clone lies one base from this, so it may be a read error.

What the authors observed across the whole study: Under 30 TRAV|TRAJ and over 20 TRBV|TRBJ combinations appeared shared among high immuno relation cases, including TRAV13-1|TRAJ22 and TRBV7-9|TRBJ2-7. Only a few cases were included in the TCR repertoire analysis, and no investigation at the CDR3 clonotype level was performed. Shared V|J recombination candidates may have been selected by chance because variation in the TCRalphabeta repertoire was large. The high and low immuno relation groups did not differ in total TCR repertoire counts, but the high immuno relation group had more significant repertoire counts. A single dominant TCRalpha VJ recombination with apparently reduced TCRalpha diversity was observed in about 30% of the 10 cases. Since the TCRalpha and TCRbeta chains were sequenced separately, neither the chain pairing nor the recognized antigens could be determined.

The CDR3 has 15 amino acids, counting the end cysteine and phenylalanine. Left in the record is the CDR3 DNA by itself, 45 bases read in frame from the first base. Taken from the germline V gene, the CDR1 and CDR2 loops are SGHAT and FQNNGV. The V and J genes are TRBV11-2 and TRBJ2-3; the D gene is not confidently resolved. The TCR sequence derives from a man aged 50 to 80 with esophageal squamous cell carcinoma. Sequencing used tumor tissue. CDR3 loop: CTSSPAIGPGDTQYF. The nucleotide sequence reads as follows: TGTACCAGCAGCCCCGCGATCGGGCCTGGAGATACGCAGTATTTT.